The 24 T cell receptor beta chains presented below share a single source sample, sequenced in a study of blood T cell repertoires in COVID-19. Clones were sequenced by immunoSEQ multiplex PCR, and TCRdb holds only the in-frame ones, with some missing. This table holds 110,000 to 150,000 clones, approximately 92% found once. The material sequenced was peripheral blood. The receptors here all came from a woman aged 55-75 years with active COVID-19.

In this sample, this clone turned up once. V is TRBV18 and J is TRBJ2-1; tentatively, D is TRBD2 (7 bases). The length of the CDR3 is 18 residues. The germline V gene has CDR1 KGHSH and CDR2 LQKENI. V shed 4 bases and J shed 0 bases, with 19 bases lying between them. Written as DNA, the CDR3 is TGTGCCAGCTCACTACAGATGGGGGGGCTAAGCTCCTACAATGAGCAGTTCTTC. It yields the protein CASSLQMGGLSSYNEQFF.

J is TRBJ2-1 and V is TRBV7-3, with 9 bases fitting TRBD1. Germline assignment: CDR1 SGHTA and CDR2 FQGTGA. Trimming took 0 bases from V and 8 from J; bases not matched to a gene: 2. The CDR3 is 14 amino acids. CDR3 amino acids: CASSLTGQGYEQFF. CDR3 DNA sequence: TGTGCCAGCAGCTTAACGGGACAGGGTTATGAGCAGTTCTTC. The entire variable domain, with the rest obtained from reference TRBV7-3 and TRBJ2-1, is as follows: GAGVSQTPSNKVTEKGKYVELRCDPISGHTALYWYRQSLGQGPEFLIYFQGTGAADDSGLPNDRFFAVRPEGSVSTLKIQRTERGDSAVYLCASSLTGQGYEQFFGPGTRLTVL.

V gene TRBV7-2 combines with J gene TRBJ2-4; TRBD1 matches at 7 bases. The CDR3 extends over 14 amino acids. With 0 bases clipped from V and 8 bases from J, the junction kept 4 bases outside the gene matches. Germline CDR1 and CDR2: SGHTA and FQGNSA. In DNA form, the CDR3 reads TGTGCCAGCAGCTTAGCGACAGGGTTGGACATTCAGTACTTC. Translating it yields CASSLATGLDIQYF.

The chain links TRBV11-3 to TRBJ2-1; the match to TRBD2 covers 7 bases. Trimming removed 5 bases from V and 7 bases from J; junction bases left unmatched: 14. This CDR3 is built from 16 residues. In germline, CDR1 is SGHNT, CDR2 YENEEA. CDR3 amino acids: CASSAGGSGGRNEQFF. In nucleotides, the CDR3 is TGTGCCAGCAGCGCCGGAGGCTCCGGCGGGAGAAATGAGCAGTTCTTC.

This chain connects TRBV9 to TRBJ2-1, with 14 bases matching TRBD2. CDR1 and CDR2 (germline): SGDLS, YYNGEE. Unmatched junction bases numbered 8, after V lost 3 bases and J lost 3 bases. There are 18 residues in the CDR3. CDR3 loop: CASSAPPGLAGVYNEQFF. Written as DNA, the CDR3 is TGTGCCAGCAGCGCCCCACCGGGACTAGCGGGAGTCTACAATGAGCAGTTCTTC. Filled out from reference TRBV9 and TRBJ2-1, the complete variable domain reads DSGVTQTPKHLITATGQRVTLRCSPRSGDLSVYWYQQSLDQGLQFLIQYYNGEERAKGNILERFSAQQFPDLHSELNLSSLELGDSALYFCASSAPPGLAGVYNEQFFGPGTRLTVL.

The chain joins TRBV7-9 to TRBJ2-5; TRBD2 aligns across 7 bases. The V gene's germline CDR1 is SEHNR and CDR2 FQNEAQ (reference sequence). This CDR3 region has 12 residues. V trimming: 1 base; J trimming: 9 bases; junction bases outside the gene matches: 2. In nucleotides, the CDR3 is TGTGCCAGCAGCTTAGGGGGAGGGCCCCAGTACTTC. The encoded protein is CASSLGGGPQYF.

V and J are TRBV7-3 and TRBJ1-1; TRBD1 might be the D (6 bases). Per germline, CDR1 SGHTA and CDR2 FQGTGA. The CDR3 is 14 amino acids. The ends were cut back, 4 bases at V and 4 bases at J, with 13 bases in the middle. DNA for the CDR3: TGTGCCAGCAGCTCGCAGGGGACGGGCACTGAAGCTTTCTTT. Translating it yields CASSSQGTGTEAFF.

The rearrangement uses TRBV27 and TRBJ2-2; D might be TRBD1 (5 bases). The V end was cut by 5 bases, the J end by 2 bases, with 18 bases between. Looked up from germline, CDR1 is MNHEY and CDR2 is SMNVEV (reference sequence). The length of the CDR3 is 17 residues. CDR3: CASSPQGVGPNTGELFF. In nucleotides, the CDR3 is TGTGCCAGCAGTCCCCAAGGGGTGGGCCCAAACACCGGGGAGCTGTTTTTT.

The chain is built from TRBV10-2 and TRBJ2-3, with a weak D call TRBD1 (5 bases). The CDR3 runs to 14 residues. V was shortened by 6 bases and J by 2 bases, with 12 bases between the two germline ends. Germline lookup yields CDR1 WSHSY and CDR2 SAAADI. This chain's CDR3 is CASRQGPTTDTQYF. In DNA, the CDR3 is TGCGCCAGCAGGCAGGGCCCCACCACAGATACGCAGTATTTT.

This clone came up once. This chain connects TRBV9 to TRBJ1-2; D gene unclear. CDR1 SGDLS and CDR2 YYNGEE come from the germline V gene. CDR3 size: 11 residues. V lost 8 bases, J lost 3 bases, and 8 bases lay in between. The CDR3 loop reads CASTAYYGYTF. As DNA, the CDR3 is TGTGCCAGTACAGCTTACTATGGCTACACCTTC. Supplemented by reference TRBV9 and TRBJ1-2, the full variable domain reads DSGVTQTPKHLITATGQRVTLRCSPRSGDLSVYWYQQSLDQGLQFLIQYYNGEERAKGNILERFSAQQFPDLHSELNLSSLELGDSALYFCASTAYYGYTFGSGTRLTVV.

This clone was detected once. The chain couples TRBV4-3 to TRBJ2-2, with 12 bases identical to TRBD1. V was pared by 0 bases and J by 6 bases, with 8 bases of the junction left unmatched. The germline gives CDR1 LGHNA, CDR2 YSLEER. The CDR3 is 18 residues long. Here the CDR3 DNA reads TGCGCCAGCAGCCAAGAAAGCTGGGACAGGGGGCATTCCGGGGAGCTGTTTTTT. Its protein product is CASSQESWDRGHSGELFF.

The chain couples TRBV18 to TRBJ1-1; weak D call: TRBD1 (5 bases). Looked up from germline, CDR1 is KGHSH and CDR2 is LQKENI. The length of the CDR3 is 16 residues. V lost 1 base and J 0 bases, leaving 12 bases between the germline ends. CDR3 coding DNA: TGTGCCAGCTCACCACGGGGCGGTGCCTTGAACACTGAAGCTTTCTTT. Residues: CASSPRGGALNTEAFF.

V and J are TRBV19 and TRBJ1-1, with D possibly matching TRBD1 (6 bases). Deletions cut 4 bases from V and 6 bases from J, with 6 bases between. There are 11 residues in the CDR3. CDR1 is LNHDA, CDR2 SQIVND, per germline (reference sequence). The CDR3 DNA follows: TGTGCCAGTAGTAAGGGGGCTGAAGCTTTCTTT. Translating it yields CASSKGAEAFF.

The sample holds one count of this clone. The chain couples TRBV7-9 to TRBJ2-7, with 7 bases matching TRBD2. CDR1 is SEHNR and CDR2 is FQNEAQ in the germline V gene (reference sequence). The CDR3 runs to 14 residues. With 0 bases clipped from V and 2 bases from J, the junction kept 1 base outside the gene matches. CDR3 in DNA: TGTGCCAGCAGCTTAGCGGGAGGGCCCTACGAGCAGTACTTC. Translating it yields CASSLAGGPYEQYF.

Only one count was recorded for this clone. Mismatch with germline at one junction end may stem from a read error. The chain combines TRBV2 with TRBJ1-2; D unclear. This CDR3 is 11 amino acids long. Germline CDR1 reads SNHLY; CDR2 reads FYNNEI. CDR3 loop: CARSGQAGYTF. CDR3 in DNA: TGTGCCAGAAGTGGGCAGGCGGGCTACACCTTC.

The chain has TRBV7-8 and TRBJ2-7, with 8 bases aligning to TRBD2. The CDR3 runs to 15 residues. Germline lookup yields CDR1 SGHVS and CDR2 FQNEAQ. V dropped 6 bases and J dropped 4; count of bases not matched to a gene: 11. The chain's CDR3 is CASSTTGAGVYEQYF. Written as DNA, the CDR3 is TGTGCCAGCAGTACCACGGGAGCGGGAGTATACGAGCAGTACTTC.

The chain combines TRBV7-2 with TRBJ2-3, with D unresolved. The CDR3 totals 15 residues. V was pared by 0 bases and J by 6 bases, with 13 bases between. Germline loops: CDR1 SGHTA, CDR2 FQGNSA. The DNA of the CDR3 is TGTGCCAGCAGCTTAGCCCTCTGGCCCATTGATACGCAGTATTTT. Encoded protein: CASSLALWPIDTQYF.

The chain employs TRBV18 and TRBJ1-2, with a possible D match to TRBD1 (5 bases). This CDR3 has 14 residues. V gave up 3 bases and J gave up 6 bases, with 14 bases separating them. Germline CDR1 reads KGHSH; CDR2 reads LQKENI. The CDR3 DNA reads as TGTGCCAGCTCACCGAATAGACAGCAAGATGGCTACACCTTC. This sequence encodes CASSPNRQQDGYTF.

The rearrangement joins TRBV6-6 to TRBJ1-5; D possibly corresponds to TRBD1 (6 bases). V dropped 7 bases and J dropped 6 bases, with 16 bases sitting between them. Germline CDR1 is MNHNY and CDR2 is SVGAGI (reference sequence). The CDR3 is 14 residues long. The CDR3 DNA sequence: TGTGCCAGCACCTGGAACAGGGATACTCAGCCCCAGCATTTT. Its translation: CASTWNRDTQPQHF.

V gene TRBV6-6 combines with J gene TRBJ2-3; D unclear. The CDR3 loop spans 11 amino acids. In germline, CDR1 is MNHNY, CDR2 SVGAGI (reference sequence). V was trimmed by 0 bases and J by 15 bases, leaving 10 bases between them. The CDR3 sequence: CASSYSFRIYF. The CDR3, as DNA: TGTGCCAGCAGTTACTCTTTTCGTATCTATTTT.

CDR3 sequence reads: CASSPGEVENIQYF. The CDR3 DNA reads as TGTGCCAGCTCACCAGGGGAGGTCGAAAACATTCAGTACTTC. The V call is TRBV18, the J call TRBJ2-4, with a possible D match to TRBD2 (6 bases). There are 14 residues in the CDR3. Germline values: CDR1 KGHSH, CDR2 LQKENI. The germline V and J ends were trimmed by 2 bases and 5 bases, with 10 bases remaining between them.

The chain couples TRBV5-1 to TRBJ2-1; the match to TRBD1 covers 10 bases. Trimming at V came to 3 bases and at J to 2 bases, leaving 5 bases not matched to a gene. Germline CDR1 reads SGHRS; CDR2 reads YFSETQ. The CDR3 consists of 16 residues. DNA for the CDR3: TGCGCCAGCAGCTCGACAGGGGGCGGCGCCTACAATGAGCAGTTCTTC. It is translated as CASSSTGGGAYNEQFF. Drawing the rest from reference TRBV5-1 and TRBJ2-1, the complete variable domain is KAGVTQTPRYLIKTRGQQVTLSCSPISGHRSVSWYQQTPGQGLQFLFEYFSETQRNKGNFPGRFSGRQFSNSRSEMNVSTLELGDSALYLCASSSTGGGAYNEQFFGPGTRLTVL.

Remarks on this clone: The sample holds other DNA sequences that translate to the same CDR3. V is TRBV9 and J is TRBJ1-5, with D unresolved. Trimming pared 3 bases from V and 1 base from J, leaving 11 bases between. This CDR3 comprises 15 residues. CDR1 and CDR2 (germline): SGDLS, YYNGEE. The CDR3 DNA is TGTGCCAGCAGCGAGGCCCCAGGAAGCAATCAGCCCCAGCATTTT. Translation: CASSEAPGSNQPQHF. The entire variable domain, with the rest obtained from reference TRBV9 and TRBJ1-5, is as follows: DSGVTQTPKHLITATGQRVTLRCSPRSGDLSVYWYQQSLDQGLQFLIQYYNGEERAKGNILERFSAQQFPDLHSELNLSSLELGDSALYFCASSEAPGSNQPQHFGDGTRLSIL.

CDR3 in amino acids: CASSVDQKNIQYF. The CDR3 nucleotides are TGTGCCAGCAGCGTAGACCAGAAAAACATTCAGTACTTC. The chain carries TRBV9 and TRBJ2-4; D remains ambiguous. The germline V and J ends were trimmed by 0 bases and 4 bases, with 5 bases remaining between them. CDR3 length: 13 residues. Germline V lookup: CDR1 SGDLS, CDR2 YYNGEE.